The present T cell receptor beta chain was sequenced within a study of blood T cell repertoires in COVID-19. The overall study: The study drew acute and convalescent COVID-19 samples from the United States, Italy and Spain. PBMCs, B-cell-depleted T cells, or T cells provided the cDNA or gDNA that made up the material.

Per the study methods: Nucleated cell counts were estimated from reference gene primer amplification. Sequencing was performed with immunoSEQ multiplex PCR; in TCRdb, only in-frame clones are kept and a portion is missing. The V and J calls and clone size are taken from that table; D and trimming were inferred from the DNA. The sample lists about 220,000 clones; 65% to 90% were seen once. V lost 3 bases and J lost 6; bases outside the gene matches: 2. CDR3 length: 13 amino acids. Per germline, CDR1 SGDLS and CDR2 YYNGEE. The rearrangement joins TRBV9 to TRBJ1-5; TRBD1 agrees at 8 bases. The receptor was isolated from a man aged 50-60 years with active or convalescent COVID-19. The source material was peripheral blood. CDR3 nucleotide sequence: TGTGCCAGCAGCGGGACAGGGAGTCAGCCCCAGCATTTT. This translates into CASSGTGSQPQHF.